This passage covers 27 T cell receptor beta chains from one sample sequenced in a study of patients and donors after allogeneic stem cell transplantation. One entry per CDR3 protein, called by TCRdb with MiXCR from the RT-PCR reads. Of about 960,000 distinct CDR3 sequences listed, 15% to 20% were seen once; the top ten hold 5% to 7.5%. The specimen sequenced was blood, either unsorted or a sorted T cell fraction (not recorded which). The receptors originated from a human donor who was either an allogeneic HSCT recipient or a stem cell or donor lymphocyte infusion donor (not recorded which). It is not recorded whose cells these are; they may come from a transplant donor.

This clonotype has a count of ten or more. J is TRBJ2-3 and V is TRBV20-1; 13 nucleotides agree with TRBD2. The CDR3 is 16 amino acids. Per the germline V gene, CDR1 is DFQATT and CDR2 is SNEGSKA (reference sequence). Losses at the gene ends were 5 bases for V and 2 bases for J; bases not matched to a gene: 7. The CDR3 region has the DNA TGCAGTGCTGTCCGAGGGACTAGCGGGATCACAGATACGCAGTATTTT. Protein: CSAVRGTSGITDTQYF.

The sample holds a few counts of this clonotype. CDR3 amino acids: CASSLGQGAGGQPQHF. In nucleotides, the CDR3 is TGTGCCAGCAGCTTAGGCCAGGGGGCTGGCGGGCAGCCCCAGCATTTT. This chain connects TRBV7-9 to TRBJ1-5, with 8 bases lining up with TRBD1. After removal of 1 base from V and 7 bases from J, the junction contained 9 bases not matched to a gene. Germline-derived CDR1 and CDR2 are SEHNR and FQNEAQ (reference sequence). CDR3 length: 16 residues.

The V gene is TRBV5-1, the J gene TRBJ2-1, with 9 bases that match TRBD1. The CDR3 totals 14 residues. V lost 5 bases and J lost 7; bases outside the gene matches: 7. CDR1 is SGHRS and CDR2 is YFSETQ in the germline V gene. Here the CDR3 DNA reads TGCGCCAGCAGTAGGGACAGGGCGAGAAATGAGCAGTTCTTC. Amino acid sequence: CASSRDRARNEQFF.

This chain links TRBV7-9 with TRBJ2-5; D gene ambiguous. The CDR3 has 15 residues. V was shortened by 6 bases and J by 4 bases, with 18 bases between the two germline ends. Germline-derived CDR1 and CDR2 are SEHNR and FQNEAQ (reference sequence). CDR3 nucleotides: TGTGCCAGCAGTCTTGTTGGGGAATGGGGAGAGACCCAGTACTTC. This translates into CASSLVGEWGETQYF.

In this sample, this clonotype turned up many times. The rearrangement links TRBV10-3 to TRBJ1-2, with TRBD1 matching 7 bases. The CDR3 totals 14 residues. The ends lost 5 bases at V and 6 bases at J; junction bases unmatched: 9. Germline loops: CDR1 ENHRY, CDR2 SYGVKD. The CDR3 here is CAISIEGAKDGYTF. CDR3 nucleotide sequence: TGTGCCATCAGTATTGAGGGGGCGAAGGATGGCTACACCTTC.

The table lists this clonotype with a few counts. This chain joins TRBV7-2 and TRBJ1-1, with 7 bases fitting TRBD1. Germline CDR1 and CDR2: SGHTA and FQGNSA. V dropped 3 bases and J dropped 1; count of bases not matched to a gene: 5. The CDR3 is made up of 15 amino acids. In DNA form, the CDR3 reads TGTGCCAGCAGCTTCCGACAGGGAAGGAACACTGAAGCTTTCTTT. As protein: CASSFRQGRNTEAFF.

The chain links TRBV6-1 to TRBJ1-1; no firm D call. Trimming removed 8 bases at V and 6 bases at J, with 10 bases between. The germline V gene has CDR1 MNHNS and CDR2 SASEGT. This CDR3 comprises 11 residues. CDR3 nucleotide sequence: TGTGCCAGCTCCCCGAGGGCTGAAGCTTTCTTT. This translates into CASSPRAEAFF.

Many counts were recorded for this clonotype. The chain couples TRBV6-4 to TRBJ2-3; TRBD2 agrees at 10 bases. The V segment lost 5 bases and the J segment 14 bases; nucleotides outside the gene matches: 10. The CDR3 totals 13 residues. CDR1 and CDR2 from the germline V gene are MRHNA and SNTAGT. CDR3: CASSPNRGLARYF. The CDR3 nucleotides are TGTGCCAGCAGTCCCAATCGGGGACTAGCGCGGTATTTT.

This sequence joins TRBV7-7 and TRBJ2-1; no clear D. This CDR3 spans 12 amino acids. V lost 5 bases to trimming and J lost 10 bases, with 12 bases between them. Germline loops: CDR1 SSHAT, CDR2 FNYEAQ (reference sequence). The CDR3 nucleotides read TGTGCCAGCAGCCAATCCCTCGGCGAGCAGTTCTTC. Translating gives CASSQSLGEQFF. Filled out from reference TRBV7-7 and TRBJ2-1, the complete variable domain reads GAGVSQSPRYKVTKRGQDVTLRCDPISSHATLYWYQQALGQGPEFLTYFNYEAQPDKSGLPSDRFSAERPEGSISTLTIQRTEQRDSAMYRCASSQSLGEQFFGPGTRLTVL.

The chain is built from TRBV12-3 or TRBV12-4 and TRBJ1-5, with 8 bases identical to TRBD1. V shed 4 bases, J shed 10 bases, and the junction held 9 bases outside the gene matches. The CDR3 contains 14 residues. As DNA, the CDR3 is TGTGCCAGCAGTTCCCAGGGGGCGGTCGGTCCCCAGCATTTT. Amino acids: CASSSQGAVGPQHF.

This clonotype was seen a handful of times. The rearrangement uses TRBV7-8 and TRBJ2-7; D unclear. CDR1 and CDR2 (germline): SGHVS, FQNEAQ. This CDR3 is 16 amino acids long. The ends were cut back, 1 base at V and 0 bases at J, with 13 bases in the middle. The CDR3 sequence: CASSLGLLHSSYEQYF. Here the CDR3 DNA reads TGTGCCAGCAGCTTAGGATTGTTGCATAGCTCCTACGAGCAGTACTTC. Variable domain in full (rest from reference TRBV7-8 and TRBJ2-7): GAGVSQSPRYKVAKRGQDVALRCDPISGHVSLFWYQQALGQGPEFLTYFQNEAQLDKSGLPSDRFFAERPEGSVSTLKIQRTQQEDSAVYLCASSLGLLHSSYEQYFGPGTRLTVT.

This clonotype came up a few times. The chain carries TRBV12-3 or TRBV12-4 and TRBJ2-2; possibly TRBD1 for D (6 bases). V was clipped by 6 bases and J by 0 bases, with 20 bases between them. This CDR3 has 18 amino acids. CDR3 bases: TGTGCCAGCAGGGCCAGACAGGCGGCTAAAGCGAACACCGGGGAGCTGTTTTTT. It is translated as CASRARQAAKANTGELFF.

J is TRBJ2-2 and V is TRBV5-5; no clear D. The V and J ends lost 0 bases and 7 bases respectively, with 7 bases between them. This CDR3 region has 13 residues. The germline gives CDR1 SGHKS, CDR2 YYEKEE (reference sequence). In DNA form, the CDR3 reads TGTGCCAGCAGCTTGGGTCTCAACGGGGAGCTGTTTTTT. Residues: CASSLGLNGELFF.

At least ten counts were recorded for this clonotype. The chain combines TRBV5-1 with TRBJ2-7; D remains unclear. Germline V gives CDR1 SGHRS, CDR2 YFSETQ. The CDR3 consists of 16 residues. V lost 1 base, J lost 2 bases, and 16 bases lay in between. The CDR3 protein is CASSLIGLEKTYEQYF. In DNA, the CDR3 is TGCGCCAGCAGCTTGATAGGGCTGGAGAAGACCTACGAGCAGTACTTC.

This clonotype turned up a few times. The rearrangement joins TRBV24-1 to TRBJ1-2, with 7 bases lining up with TRBD1. J was trimmed by 8 bases and V by 4 bases; bases with no gene match: 6. The CDR3 sequence is 13 residues long. Germline CDR1 and CDR2: KGHDR and SFDVKD. CDR3 nucleotides: TGTGCCACCAGTGACAGGACAGGTGACGGCTACACCTTC. Residues: CATSDRTGDGYTF.

This clonotype was observed at least ten times. The chain links TRBV12-3 or TRBV12-4 to TRBJ1-5; D is perhaps TRBD1 (5 bases). V gave up 3 bases and J gave up 6 bases, with 12 bases separating them. CDR3 length: 14 residues. This CDR3 reads CASSLSGYGQPQHF. CDR3 in DNA: TGTGCCAGCAGTTTGTCAGGGTACGGTCAGCCCCAGCATTTT.

The chain carries TRBV10-3 and TRBJ2-2; TRBD2 agrees at 12 bases. With 3 bases clipped from V and 1 base from J, the junction kept 9 bases outside the gene matches. CDR1 and CDR2 from the germline V gene are ENHRY and SYGVKD. This CDR3 region has 19 residues. The CDR3 DNA follows: TGTGCCATCAGTGATCGGCCCACTAGCGGGAGGCGGAACACCGGGGAGCTGTTTTTT. Amino acid sequence: CAISDRPTSGRRNTGELFF.

This clonotype was observed a few times. The chain couples TRBV6-1 to TRBJ1-5, with D perhaps TRBD1 (6 bases). Trimming removed 6 bases at V and 3 bases at J, with 18 bases between. Germline V lookup: CDR1 MNHNS, CDR2 SASEGT. The CDR3 runs 16 residues. The CDR3 DNA follows: TGTGCCAGCAGCGCTACCGTCACAGGGCCCAATCAGCCCCAGCATTTT. As protein: CASSATVTGPNQPQHF.

This clonotype has a count of ten or more. This sequence joins TRBV4-3 and TRBJ1-1; no firm D call. The V end was cut by 4 bases, the J end by 1 base, with 10 bases between. CDR1 is LGHNA and CDR2 is YSLEER in the germline V gene. CDR3 length: 14 residues. CDR3 bases: TGCGCCAGCAGCCGAGACGCGGGGAACACTGAAGCTTTCTTT. Protein sequence: CASSRDAGNTEAFF.

This clonotype has just a few counts. This chain joins TRBV9 and TRBJ1-5; D is uncertain. The length of the CDR3 is 13 residues. V was pared by 3 bases and J by 4 bases, with 8 bases between. In germline, CDR1 is SGDLS, CDR2 YYNGEE. As DNA, the CDR3 is TGTGCCAGCAGCGGCAAGGGTAATCAGCCCCAGCATTTT. Amino acids: CASSGKGNQPQHF.

The chain joins TRBV20-1 to TRBJ1-1, with TRBD1 identical over 7 bases. The CDR3 has 12 amino acids. Germline V lookup: CDR1 DFQATT, CDR2 SNEGSKA (reference sequence). V was pared by 6 bases and J by 1 base, with 2 bases of the junction left unmatched. CDR3: CSAEGANTEAFF. The CDR3 DNA sequence: TGCAGTGCGGAGGGGGCGAACACTGAAGCTTTCTTT.

This clonotype was detected a few times. V is TRBV6-1 and J is TRBJ2-7, with D possibly called TRBD1 or TRBD2 (5 bases each). This CDR3 is built from 14 residues. Germline CDR1 and CDR2: MNHNS and SASEGT. Trimming stripped 2 bases from V and 1 base from J, with 9 bases between. For the CDR3, the DNA is TGTGCCAGCAGTGAAAGGGACGGATCCTACGAGCAGTACTTC. Protein product: CASSERDGSYEQYF.

This chain uses TRBV5-1 with TRBJ2-7; maybe TRBD2 (6 bases). Germline V CDR1 and CDR2: SGHRS, YFSETQ. Trimming shortened V by 0 bases and J by 2 bases, and 12 bases separated the two germline ends. CDR3 length equals 15 residues. The CDR3 protein is CASSLADGSAYEQYF. The CDR3, as DNA: TGCGCCAGCAGCTTGGCTGACGGGAGCGCCTACGAGCAGTACTTC. Based on the CDR3 plus reference TRBV5-1 and TRBJ2-7, the full variable domain is KAGVTQTPRYLIKTRGQQVTLSCSPISGHRSVSWYQQTPGQGLQFLFEYFSETQRNKGNFPGRFSGRQFSNSRSEMNVSTLELGDSALYLCASSLADGSAYEQYFGPGTRLTVT.

This clonotype was seen a few times. The rearrangement uses TRBV12-3 or TRBV12-4 and TRBJ1-5; D remains unclear. Between the trimmed V and J ends, which lost 2 bases and 11 bases, there was a span of 10 bases. This CDR3 is built from 12 residues. CDR3 sequence: CASSLLGSAQHF. DNA for the CDR3: TGTGCCAGCAGTTTATTAGGCTCTGCCCAGCATTTT.

This clonotype was detected a few times. The V call is TRBV10-3, the J call TRBJ2-3, with D hard to call. V lost 0 bases and J 3 bases, leaving 13 bases between the germline ends. The CDR3 runs to 16 residues. The germline V gene has CDR1 ENHRY and CDR2 SYGVKD. As DNA, the CDR3 is TGTGCCATCAGTGAGTCCGGGTGGAGTGGGACAGATACGCAGTATTTT. It codes for CAISESGWSGTDTQYF.

This clonotype came up a few times. The V gene is TRBV27, the J gene TRBJ1-4; the D gene is possibly TRBD1 (5 bases). The CDR3 is 12 amino acids. Trimming shortened V by 5 bases and J by 11 bases, and 12 bases separated the two germline ends. Germline V gene data show CDR1 as MNHEY and CDR2 as SMNVEV (reference sequence). The CDR3 region is CASSLPPGKLFF. CDR3 bases: TGTGCCAGCAGTCTCCCCCCAGGGAAACTGTTTTTT.

The rearrangement joins TRBV6-1 to TRBJ2-1, with 7 nucleotides matching TRBD2. Germline CDR1 and CDR2: MNHNS and SASEGT. This CDR3 spans 15 amino acids. V dropped 3 bases and J dropped 4; count of bases not matched to a gene: 6. The CDR3 sequence is CASSERVAGYNEQFF. Here the CDR3 DNA reads TGTGCCAGCAGTGAGCGGGTAGCGGGTTACAATGAGCAGTTCTTC.